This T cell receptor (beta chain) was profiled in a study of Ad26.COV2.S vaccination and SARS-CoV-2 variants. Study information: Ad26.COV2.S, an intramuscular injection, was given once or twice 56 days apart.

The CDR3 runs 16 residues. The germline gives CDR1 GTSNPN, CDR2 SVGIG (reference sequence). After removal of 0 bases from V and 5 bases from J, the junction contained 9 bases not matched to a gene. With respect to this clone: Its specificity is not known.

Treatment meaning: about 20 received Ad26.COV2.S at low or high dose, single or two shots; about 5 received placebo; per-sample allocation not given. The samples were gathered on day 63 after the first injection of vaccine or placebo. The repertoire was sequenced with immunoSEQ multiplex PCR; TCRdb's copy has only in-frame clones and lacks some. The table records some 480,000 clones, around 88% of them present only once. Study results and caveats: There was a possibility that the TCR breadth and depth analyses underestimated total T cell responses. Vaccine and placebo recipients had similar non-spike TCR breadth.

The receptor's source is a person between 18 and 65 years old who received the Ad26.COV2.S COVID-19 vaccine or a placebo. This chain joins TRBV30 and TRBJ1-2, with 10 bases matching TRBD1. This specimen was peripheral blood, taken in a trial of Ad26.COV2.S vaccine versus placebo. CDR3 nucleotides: TGTGCCTGGAGTGTACGGACAGGGGGTGCATTTTATGGCTACACCTTC. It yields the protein CAWSVRTGGAFYGYTF. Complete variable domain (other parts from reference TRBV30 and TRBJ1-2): SQTIHQWPATLVQPVGSPLSLECTVEGTSNPNLYWYRQAAGRGLQLLFYSVGIGQISSEVPQNLSASRPQDRQFILSSKKLLLSDSGFYLCAWSVRTGGAFYGYTFGSGTRLTVV.